These 29 T cell receptor beta chains were all obtained from the same sample, sequenced in a study of blood T cell repertoires in COVID-19. Profiled with immunoSEQ multiplex PCR; TCRdb holds only in-frame clones, not every one. Here the sample spans a few hundred thousand clones, 80% to 90% being singletons. The sample comprised PBMCs or T cells enriched from blood (not recorded which). These receptors were collected from a woman in her 40s who had been exposed to COVID-19.

The rearrangement links TRBV7-6 to TRBJ1-1; possible D gene TRBD1, 6 bases. V shed 4 bases and J shed 1 base, with 10 bases lying between them. In germline, CDR1 is SGHVS, CDR2 FNYEAQ. The CDR3 covers 14 residues. CDR3 nucleotide sequence: TGTGCCAGCAGCTCCGGACAGACGAACACTGAAGCTTTCTTT. Translated: CASSSGQTNTEAFF. Based on the CDR3 plus reference TRBV7-6 and TRBJ1-1, the full variable domain is GAGVSQSPRYKVTKRGQDVALRCDPISGHVSLYWYRQALGQGPEFLTYFNYEAQQDKSGLPNDRFSAERPEGSISTLTIQRTEQRDSAMYRCASSSGQTNTEAFFGQGTRLTVV.

This chain links TRBV5-1 with TRBJ2-6; 9 bases match TRBD1. V gave up 4 bases and J gave up 0 bases; unmatched junction bases: 11. This CDR3 contains 19 residues. Looked up from germline, CDR1 is SGHRS and CDR2 is YFSETQ. In DNA form, the CDR3 reads TGCGCCAGCAGCCGGAGGGGACAGGGTTTAGGCTCTGGGGCCAACGTCCTGACTTTC. Translating it yields CASSRRGQGLGSGANVLTF.

The chain joins TRBV4-1 to TRBJ2-5; D is undetermined. CDR1 is MGHRA, CDR2 YSYEKL, per germline. V was clipped by 1 base and J by 2 bases, with 8 bases between them. CDR3 length: 14 amino acids. The CDR3 is CASSQVVYQETQYF. For the CDR3, the DNA is TGCGCCAGCAGCCAAGTAGTGTATCAAGAGACCCAGTACTTC.

The table lists this clone with a count of one. This sequence joins TRBV10-3 and TRBJ2-7, with 9 nucleotides matching TRBD1. This CDR3 spans 16 amino acids. Germline trimming cut 4 bases from V and 0 bases from J; bases unmatched to any gene: 7. Germline V CDR1 and CDR2: ENHRY, SYGVKD. The DNA of the CDR3 is TGTGCCATCAGTGTCCGGGACAGGGCGCCCTCCTACGAGCAGTACTTC. This sequence encodes CAISVRDRAPSYEQYF.

In regard to this clone: Other DNA sequences within the sample encode an identical CDR3. This chain joins TRBV6-4 and TRBJ2-1, with TRBD2 identical over 7 bases. This CDR3 comprises 14 residues. The ends lost 4 bases at V and 7 bases at J; junction bases unmatched: 7. In germline, CDR1 is MRHNA, CDR2 SNTAGT. The CDR3 DNA reads TGTGCCAGCAGTGTGGAGGGAGGGGTGAATGAGCAGTTCTTC. This codes for CASSVEGGVNEQFF.

V and J are TRBV10-3 and TRBJ2-7, with TRBD1 matching over 10 bases. Germline CDR1 ENHRY, CDR2 SYGVKD. The CDR3 consists of 14 residues. V shed 3 bases and J 4 bases; nucleotides not matched to a gene: 3. CDR3 region: CAISDRTGGYEQYV. The CDR3 nucleotides read TGTGCCATCAGTGATCGGACAGGGGGATACGAGCAGTACGTC.

This clone was detected only a few times. The rearrangement links TRBV12-3 or TRBV12-4 to TRBJ1-2; D is perhaps TRBD1 (5 bases). V lost 2 bases and J lost 5, with 9 bases in between. The CDR3 runs to 13 residues. The CDR3 region is CASSLRDRYGYTF. The CDR3 coding sequence is TGTGCCAGCAGTTTAAGAGACAGATATGGCTACACCTTC.

This chain connects TRBV11-2 to TRBJ1-1, with TRBD1 as a possible D gene (6 bases). Germline V gene lookup returns CDR1 SGHAT and CDR2 FQNNGV. The CDR3 length is 15 residues. Trimming pared 5 bases from V and 4 bases from J, leaving 17 bases between. CDR3 in amino acids: CASSAGNRVGTEAFF. DNA of the CDR3: TGTGCCAGCAGCGCAGGGAACAGGGTCGGCACTGAAGCTTTCTTT.

This chain links TRBV18 with TRBJ2-5; D might be TRBD1 (6 bases). Between the trimmed V and J ends, which lost 0 bases and 2 bases, there was a span of 10 bases. The germline gives CDR1 KGHSH, CDR2 LQKENI. The CDR3 spans 15 residues. CDR3 amino acids: CASSPPGTPQETQYF. The DNA for the CDR3 is TGTGCCAGCTCACCACCAGGGACACCGCAAGAGACCCAGTACTTC.

The chain recombines TRBV7-2 with TRBJ2-5, with TRBD2 identical over 8 bases. Germline CDR1 is SGHTA and CDR2 is FQGNSA. Germline trimming cut 3 bases from V and 7 bases from J; bases unmatched to any gene: 7. This CDR3 is 14 amino acids long. The CDR3 DNA reads TGTGCCAGCAGCTTTAGCGGGGCCGGCGGGACCCAGTACTTC. Residues: CASSFSGAGGTQYF.

As regards this clone: A read error may account for a junction end that differs from germline. The chain couples TRBV5-1 to TRBJ2-1; the match to TRBD2 covers 7 bases. The CDR3 is 18 residues long. Germline CDR1 SGHRS, CDR2 YFSETQ. The CDR3 is CASRRGLSGMSSYNEQFF. In nucleotides, the CDR3 is TGTGCCAGCAGAAGGGGATTAAGCGGGATGAGCTCCTACAATGAGCAGTTCTTC.

As to this clone: At the DNA level, this CDR3 is encoded by other sequences in the same sample as well. The rearrangement joins TRBV9 to TRBJ1-1, with 7 bases lining up with TRBD1. This CDR3 has 14 amino acids. After removal of 0 bases from V and 4 bases from J, the junction contained 3 bases not matched to a gene. Germline CDR1 is SGDLS and CDR2 is YYNGEE. CDR3 sequence (DNA): TGTGCCAGCAGCGTAGAGGGGGCAGGCACTGAAGCTTTCTTT. Protein: CASSVEGAGTEAFF. The variable domain in full, completed from reference TRBV9 and TRBJ1-1, reads DSGVTQTPKHLITATGQRVTLRCSPRSGDLSVYWYQQSLDQGLQFLIQYYNGEERAKGNILERFSAQQFPDLHSELNLSSLELGDSALYFCASSVEGAGTEAFFGQGTRLTVV.

The chain uses TRBV7-6 and TRBJ2-2; 7 bases map to TRBD2. Trimming took 1 base from V and 1 from J; bases not matched to a gene: 3. The CDR3 covers 16 residues. The germline V gene encodes CDR1 SGHVS and CDR2 FNYEAQ. The CDR3 DNA follows: TGTGCCAGCAGCTTAGAGGGAGGGGTGAACACCGGGGAGCTGTTTTTT. Translated: CASSLEGGVNTGELFF.

The V call is TRBV6-5, the J call TRBJ2-3, with 8 bases identical to TRBD1. Looked up from germline, CDR1 is MNHEY and CDR2 is SVGAGI. Trimming removed 8 bases from V and 8 bases from J; junction bases left unmatched: 15. This CDR3 comprises 15 residues. CDR3 region: CASALDRVGWGTQYF. The CDR3 DNA reads TGTGCCAGCGCACTGGACAGGGTGGGTTGGGGTACGCAGTATTTT.

The chain uses TRBV18 and TRBJ1-5, with D possibly being TRBD1 (5 bases). Germline V gene lookup returns CDR1 KGHSH and CDR2 LQKENI. V was trimmed by 1 base and J by 0 bases, leaving 7 bases between them. There are 15 residues in the CDR3. The CDR3 reads CASSPQGLSNQPQHF. For the CDR3, the DNA is TGTGCCAGCTCACCACAGGGACTTAGCAATCAGCCCCAGCATTTT.

J is TRBJ2-2 and V is TRBV4-3, with 8 bases matching TRBD1. J was trimmed by 3 bases and V by 0 bases; bases with no gene match: 9. The CDR3 totals 18 residues. Germline assignment: CDR1 LGHNA and CDR2 YSLEER. Here the CDR3 reads CASSQDMQGAEDTGELFF. CDR3 nucleotides: TGCGCCAGCAGCCAAGATATGCAGGGGGCAGAGGACACCGGGGAGCTGTTTTTT.

This chain connects TRBV7-2 to TRBJ2-7, with 10 nucleotides matching TRBD1. The CDR3 has 17 residues. V shed 2 bases and J 8 bases; nucleotides not matched to a gene: 15. The germline gives CDR1 SGHTA, CDR2 FQGNSA. The CDR3 region is CASSLTQGRDRGSKQYF. Written as DNA, the CDR3 is TGTGCCAGCAGCTTAACTCAGGGCCGGGACAGGGGAAGTAAGCAGTACTTC.

The chain links TRBV7-9 to TRBJ1-2, with TRBD1 as a possible D gene (5 bases). Germline lookup yields CDR1 SEHNR and CDR2 FQNEAQ (reference sequence). The V end lost 0 bases, the J end lost 6 bases, and 11 bases lay between the germline ends. The CDR3 extends over 14 amino acids. Written as DNA, the CDR3 is TGTGCCAGCAGCTTAGCTTCCAGGGTGAATGGCTACACCTTC. Translating it yields CASSLASRVNGYTF.

The rearrangement joins TRBV28 to TRBJ1-4; tentative D call: TRBD1 (5 bases). Trimming removed 3 bases from V and 7 bases from J, with 12 bases in between. CDR1 is MDHEN, CDR2 SYDVKM, per germline. There are 14 residues in the CDR3. Here the CDR3 DNA reads TGTGCCAGCAGTTTTGCAGGGTTTACTGAAAAACTGTTTTTT. It encodes CASSFAGFTEKLFF.

The V gene is TRBV5-1, the J gene TRBJ1-5; D is unclear. V was trimmed by 3 bases and J by 5 bases, leaving 9 bases between them. Germline-derived CDR1 and CDR2 are SGHRS and YFSETQ. The CDR3 is 13 amino acids. This CDR3 is CASSWAIDQPQHF. The CDR3 DNA is TGCGCCAGCAGCTGGGCCATCGATCAGCCCCAGCATTTT.

This chain links TRBV7-2 with TRBJ2-2, with D possibly TRBD2 on 6 matching bases. The germline V gene has CDR1 SGHTA and CDR2 FQGNSA. Trimming stripped 4 bases from V and 5 bases from J, with 14 bases between. CDR3 length: 15 residues. The CDR3 coding sequence is TGTGCCAGCAGCTCTTTCGGGGGACCTACCGGGGAGCTGTTTTTT. Protein sequence: CASSSFGGPTGELFF. Drawing the rest from reference TRBV7-2 and TRBJ2-2, the complete variable domain is GAGVSQSPSNKVTEKGKDVELRCDPISGHTALYWYRQSLGQGLEFLIYFQGNSAPDKSGLPSDRFSAERTGGSVSTLTIQRTQQEDSAVYLCASSSFGGPTGELFFGEGSRLTVL.

The V call is TRBV18, the J call TRBJ1-5; 8 nucleotides match TRBD1. CDR3 size: 13 residues. J gave up 6 bases and V 5 bases, and 3 bases lay outside the gene matches. Per the germline V gene, CDR1 is KGHSH and CDR2 is LQKENI. DNA of the CDR3: TGTGCCAGCTCAAAGGACAGGGTTCAGCCCCAGCATTTT. Residues: CASSKDRVQPQHF.

The chain combines TRBV9 with TRBJ1-5; D call uncertain. This CDR3 region has 12 residues. Germline V CDR1 and CDR2: SGDLS, YYNGEE. The V gene lost 0 bases and the J gene lost 5 bases, with 3 bases spanning the gap. The CDR3 sequence: CASSVGDQPQHF. CDR3 nucleotides: TGTGCCAGCAGCGTAGGAGATCAGCCCCAGCATTTT.

This clone was counted only a few times. V usage is TRBV24-1 and J usage is TRBJ2-1, with TRBD2 identical over 11 bases. CDR1 and CDR2 (germline): KGHDR, SFDVKD. With V trimmed by 0 bases and J by 6 bases, 3 bases remained unmatched. The CDR3 extends over 16 amino acids. This CDR3 is CATSDLTSGRINEQFF. DNA of the CDR3: TGTGCCACCAGTGATTTGACTAGCGGGAGAATCAATGAGCAGTTCTTC.

The chain joins TRBV28 to TRBJ1-2; perhaps TRBD1 as D (6 bases). The V end lost 3 bases, the J end lost 2 bases, and 13 bases lay between the germline ends. Germline CDR1 is MDHEN and CDR2 is SYDVKM. The CDR3 consists of 15 residues. The CDR3 nucleotides are TGTGCCAGCAGTTTCTCAGGGGCGCAGAACTATGGCTACACCTTC. Translation gives CASSFSGAQNYGYTF.

The CDR3 bases are TGTGCTAGCGAAAAAGTTGGGCAAGGGCTGGGAGAAGTGTTCAATGAGCAGTTCTTC. Residues: CASEKVGQGLGEVFNEQFF. This chain uses TRBV7-7 with TRBJ2-1, with D possibly being TRBD2 (5 bases). The CDR3 consists of 19 residues. Germline CDR1 and CDR2: SSHAT and FNYEAQ (reference sequence).

This clone was picked up one time. The V call is TRBV10-3, the J call TRBJ2-1; 11 nucleotides agree with TRBD2. V was pared by 6 bases and J by 5 bases, with 12 bases of the junction left unmatched. Germline CDR1 and CDR2: ENHRY and SYGVKD. The CDR3 sequence is 17 residues long. The CDR3 here is CAIRGMSSGGFDNEQFF. The CDR3 region has the DNA TGTGCCATCAGAGGTATGTCTAGCGGGGGGTTCGACAATGAGCAGTTCTTC.

This clone came up once. As DNA, the CDR3 is TGTGCCAGCAGGGTCGGGACAGGGGGCCGGTCACCCCTCCACTTT. It is translated as CASRVGTGGRSPLHF. The chain joins TRBV21-1 to TRBJ1-6; TRBD1, the D gene given by the table, was not confirmed from the DNA. TRBV21-1 is designated a pseudogene. The CDR3 runs 15 residues.

This chain joins TRBV27 and TRBJ1-2; a possible D gene is TRBD1 (6 bases). Per germline, CDR1 MNHEY and CDR2 SMNVEV (reference sequence). The CDR3 consists of 17 residues. V was pared by 0 bases and J by 5 bases, with 19 bases between. This CDR3 reads CASSLSKAGDLWYGYTF. The CDR3 coding sequence is TGTGCCAGCAGTTTATCGAAGGCAGGGGACCTGTGGTATGGCTACACCTTC.